The 29 T cell receptor beta chains in this list originate from one sample, sequenced in a study of Ad26.COV2.S vaccination and SARS-CoV-2 variants. Sequencing was performed with immunoSEQ multiplex PCR; in TCRdb, only in-frame clones are kept and a portion is missing. The table shows 85,000 to 95,000 clones, with approximately 77% occurring only once. The sample was peripheral blood, taken after recovery from COVID-19. The receptors here all came from a human donor who had recovered from COVID-19.

The chain links TRBV7-9 to TRBJ2-7; D possibly matches TRBD1 or TRBD2 (6 bases each). Germline loops: CDR1 SEHNR, CDR2 FQNEAQ (reference sequence). This CDR3 region has 14 residues. V gave up 5 bases and J gave up 3 bases, with 14 bases separating them. DNA of the CDR3: TGTGCCAGCAGCCCGGGGGCCCCCGTCTACGAGCAGTACTTC. Residues: CASSPGAPVYEQYF.

The V call is TRBV9, the J call TRBJ2-7, with 8 positions matching TRBD1. From germline, CDR1 is SGDLS and CDR2 YYNGEE. Germline trimming cut 0 bases from V and 5 bases from J; bases unmatched to any gene: 10. The length of the CDR3 is 16 residues. DNA of the CDR3: TGTGCCAGCAGCGTAGATGGGCAGGGGGCGTCGGACGAGCAGTACTTC. This codes for CASSVDGQGASDEQYF.

The rearrangement links TRBV11-2 to TRBJ1-3, with D uncertain. Trimming took 5 bases from V and 0 from J, leaving 11 bases between them. This CDR3 is built from 15 residues. The germline gives CDR1 SGHAT, CDR2 FQNNGV. CDR3 sequence (DNA): TGTGCCAGCAGCCTTGGATCGTACTCTGGAAACACCATATATTTT. It is translated as CASSLGSYSGNTIYF.

The chain couples TRBV19 to TRBJ2-3; tentatively, D is TRBD2 (6 bases). CDR3 size: 15 residues. The V gene's germline CDR1 is LNHDA and CDR2 SQIVND (reference sequence). V shed 3 bases and J shed 4 bases, with 14 bases lying between them. The CDR3 loop is CASSIRGRGPDTQYF. The CDR3 nucleotides are TGTGCCAGTAGTATTCGGGGGAGAGGCCCAGATACGCAGTATTTT.

The CDR3 DNA follows: TGTGCCAGCAGCTTATATAGGTCTACAACTAATGAAAAACTGTTTTTT. It specifies CASSLYRSTTNEKLFF. J is TRBJ1-4 and V is TRBV11-2; D unclear. V was clipped by 2 bases and J by 0 bases, with 10 bases between them. The CDR3 loop spans 16 amino acids. Germline CDR1 reads SGHAT; CDR2 reads FQNNGV.

J is TRBJ1-2 and V is TRBV4-1, with 7 positions matching TRBD1. The CDR3 totals 15 residues. Trimming took 1 base from V and 4 from J; bases not matched to a gene: 6. Germline V gene lookup returns CDR1 MGHRA and CDR2 YSYEKL. CDR3 sequence (DNA): TGCGCCAGCAGCCAAGCTTCGACAGGGCGCTATGGCTACACCTTC. Translation: CASSQASTGRYGYTF.

The chain uses TRBV19 and TRBJ2-1; 7 bases match TRBD2. The CDR3 spans 15 residues. The J segment lost 1 base and the V segment lost 5 bases, leaving 5 bases of the junction unmatched. Germline assignment: CDR1 LNHDA and CDR2 SQIVND (reference sequence). CDR3 sequence (DNA): TGTGCCAGTAGTGCGAGCGGGATTTCCTACAATGAGCAGTTCTTC. This codes for CASSASGISYNEQFF.

The J gene is TRBJ2-1, the V gene TRBV12-5; 9 bases match TRBD2. V was pared by 3 bases and J by 7 bases, with 4 bases of the junction left unmatched. From germline, CDR1 is LGHNT and CDR2 FRNRAP. This CDR3 is 14 amino acids long. The CDR3 here is CASGLRLAGNEQFF. CDR3 in DNA: TGTGCTAGTGGTTTAAGGCTAGCGGGGAATGAGCAGTTCTTC. The full variable domain, its missing parts supplied by reference TRBV12-5 and TRBJ2-1, is DARVTQTPRHKVTEMGQEVTMRCQPILGHNTVFWYRQTMMQGLELLAYFRNRAPLDDSGMPKDRFSAEMPDATLATLKIQPSEPRDSAVYFCASGLRLAGNEQFFGPGTRLTVL.

V usage is TRBV19 and J usage is TRBJ2-1, with 9 nucleotides matching TRBD2. The V gene end was trimmed by 9 bases and the J gene end by 3 bases; junction bases not matched to a gene: 6. Germline CDR1 and CDR2: LNHDA and SQIVND (reference sequence). The CDR3 consists of 14 residues. As DNA, the CDR3 is TGTGCCAGCCTCCCTAGCGGGATCTACAATGAGCAGTTCTTC. Translation gives CASLPSGIYNEQFF.

This chain connects TRBV28 to TRBJ2-7, with TRBD2 matching 9 bases. Germline-derived CDR1 and CDR2 are MDHEN and SYDVKM. The V segment lost 10 bases and the J segment 7 bases; nucleotides outside the gene matches: 14. The CDR3 loop spans 14 amino acids. The CDR3 DNA reads as TGTGCCACCAAAGACGGCGGGAGGGCCGGGGAGCAGTACTTC. It translates to CATKDGGRAGEQYF.

This chain connects TRBV28 to TRBJ1-4; no definite D call. Germline loops: CDR1 MDHEN, CDR2 SYDVKM. The CDR3 extends over 15 amino acids. V lost 2 bases and J lost 7, with 14 bases in between. DNA of the CDR3: TGTGCCAGCAGTTTAGGGAGGACGGGGAGTGAAAAACTGTTTTTT. Its protein product is CASSLGRTGSEKLFF.

V is TRBV25-1 and J is TRBJ2-2; the match to TRBD2 covers 11 bases. The trim removed 0 bases at V and 5 bases at J, leaving 5 bases unmatched. Per germline, CDR1 MGHDK and CDR2 SYGVNS. This CDR3 is built from 17 residues. CDR3 amino acids: CASSEYSGRARTGELFF. The CDR3 DNA sequence: TGTGCCAGCAGTGAATATAGCGGGAGGGCCAGGACCGGGGAGCTGTTTTTT.

V and J are TRBV6-1 and TRBJ1-4; 7 bases fit TRBD1. Trimming took 4 bases from V and 7 from J; bases not matched to a gene: 12. Looked up from germline, CDR1 is MNHNS and CDR2 is SASEGT. CDR3 size: 16 residues. This CDR3 reads CASSVTTGDSSEKLFF. Written as DNA, the CDR3 is TGTGCCAGCAGTGTGACAACGGGGGACAGCAGTGAAAAACTGTTTTTT.

The chain employs TRBV21-1 and TRBJ1-4; TRBD1 was called by the table and not checked on the DNA. TRBV21-1 is flagged as a pseudogene. The CDR3 is 15 amino acids. CDR3 sequence (DNA): TGTGCCAGCAGCAGCTGGACATCAACTAATGAAAAACTGTTTTTT. Its protein is CASSSWTSTNEKLFF.

In DNA, the CDR3 is TGTGCCAGCAGCTTAAGGGGGGGGAGCACTGAAGCTTTCTTT. It encodes CASSLRGGSTEAFF. This chain links TRBV27 with TRBJ1-1, with a tentative D call TRBD1 (6 bases). Germline values: CDR1 MNHEY, CDR2 SMNVEV (reference sequence). The CDR3 contains 14 residues. V gave up 6 bases and J gave up 4 bases, with 15 bases separating them.

The CDR3 protein is CASRRDRLGNTEAFF. DNA of the CDR3: TGTGCCAGCAGACGCGACAGACTGGGGAACACTGAAGCTTTCTTT. The chain uses TRBV28 and TRBJ1-1; the D gene is possibly TRBD1 (5 bases). The length of the CDR3 is 15 residues. V lost 6 bases and J 1 base, leaving 15 bases between the germline ends. Germline CDR1 is MDHEN and CDR2 is SYDVKM.

V gene TRBV19 combines with J gene TRBJ2-7, with 11 bases that match TRBD1. This CDR3 is 13 amino acids long. V shed 5 bases, J shed 6 bases, and the junction held 3 bases outside the gene matches. CDR1 is LNHDA and CDR2 is SQIVND in the germline V gene (reference sequence). CDR3 sequence (DNA): TGTGCCAGTAGTGTCGGGACAGGGGGCGAGCAGTACTTC. It translates to CASSVGTGGEQYF.

This rearrangement joins TRBV28 to TRBJ2-7, with 10 bases that match TRBD2. The junction had 18 bases not matched to a gene; V was cut back by 4 bases and J by 0 bases. CDR1 MDHEN and CDR2 SYDVKM come from the germline V gene. The CDR3 contains 20 residues. In DNA, the CDR3 is TGTGCCAGCAGTTCGAATCCCTGGACTAGCGGCAAGAGGAGCTCCTACGAGCAGTACTTC. Its translation is CASSSNPWTSGKRSSYEQYF.

This clone was recorded once. The gene calls are TRBV9 and TRBJ2-7; D is perhaps TRBD1 (5 bases). From germline, CDR1 is SGDLS and CDR2 YYNGEE. CDR3 length equals 14 residues. V lost 4 bases to trimming and J lost 1 base, with 12 bases between them. In DNA form, the CDR3 reads TGTGCCAGCAGCCCGATGGGGCAATCCTACGAGCAGTACTTC. It translates to CASSPMGQSYEQYF.

This clone was seen a few times. The rearrangement links TRBV27 to TRBJ1-1; no clear D. CDR3 length equals 12 residues. Germline V CDR1 and CDR2: MNHEY, SMNVEV (reference sequence). The V gene lost 6 bases and the J gene lost 4 bases, with 9 bases spanning the gap. CDR3: CASRVGSTEAFF. CDR3 bases: TGTGCCAGCAGGGTCGGGAGCACTGAAGCTTTCTTT.

The chain carries TRBV19 and TRBJ2-2; the D call may be TRBD1 or TRBD2 (6 bases each). Trimming removed 6 bases from V and 4 bases from J, with 12 bases in between. CDR3 size: 14 residues. In germline, CDR1 is LNHDA, CDR2 SQIVND (reference sequence). The CDR3 is CASRVGGGTGELFF. CDR3 in DNA: TGTGCCAGTAGGGTCGGAGGGGGCACCGGGGAGCTGTTTTTT.

The J gene is TRBJ2-7, the V gene TRBV12-5; D possibly corresponds to TRBD1 (5 bases). This CDR3 has 13 residues. Deletions cut 1 base from V and 3 bases from J, with 7 bases between. CDR1 is LGHNT, CDR2 FRNRAP, per germline. The CDR3 nucleotides read TGTGCTAGTGGTTTGGCCCAGGGCTACGAGCAGTACTTC. As protein: CASGLAQGYEQYF. Looking up the rest from reference TRBV12-5 and TRBJ2-7 gives the full variable domain: DARVTQTPRHKVTEMGQEVTMRCQPILGHNTVFWYRQTMMQGLELLAYFRNRAPLDDSGMPKDRFSAEMPDATLATLKIQPSEPRDSAVYFCASGLAQGYEQYFGPGTRLTVT.

This clone was detected once. This chain uses TRBV19 with TRBJ1-5, with D tentatively TRBD1 (6 bases). CDR1 and CDR2 (germline): LNHDA, SQIVND (reference sequence). Between the trimmed V and J ends, which lost 3 bases and 7 bases, there was a span of 16 bases. The CDR3 has 15 residues. The CDR3 DNA follows: TGTGCCAGTAGTATTTATTGGGGGGCTGAACAGCCCCAGCATTTT. Translated, it gives CASSIYWGAEQPQHF.

CDR3 sequence: CASSVGQASNYGYTF. In DNA, the CDR3 is TGTGCCAGCAGCGTAGGGCAAGCGTCTAACTATGGCTACACCTTC. The chain recombines TRBV9 with TRBJ1-2; D unclear. V lost 0 bases, J lost 0 bases, and 9 bases lay in between. The CDR3 consists of 15 residues. The germline CDR1 and CDR2 sequences are SGDLS and YYNGEE.

CDR3: CASSVASSYEQYF. The CDR3 DNA is TGTGCCAGCAGCGTAGCTTCTAGCTACGAGCAGTACTTC. The rearrangement uses TRBV9 and TRBJ2-7, with no clear D. The length of the CDR3 is 13 residues. Germline V gene sequence: CDR1 SGDLS, CDR2 YYNGEE. V was shortened by 0 bases and J by 3 bases, with 7 bases between the two germline ends.

The chain carries TRBV5-4 and TRBJ2-5; 16 nucleotides line up with TRBD2. CDR1 and CDR2 (germline): SGHNT, YYREEE (reference sequence). The CDR3 loop spans 16 amino acids. With 4 bases clipped from V and 5 bases from J, the junction kept 5 bases outside the gene matches. In nucleotides, the CDR3 is TGTGCCAGCAGCCGGGGACTAGCGGGAGGGTGGGAGACCCAGTACTTC. Translation gives CASSRGLAGGWETQYF.

The chain has TRBV11-3 and TRBJ2-1, with 7 positions matching TRBD1. The J segment lost 7 bases and the V segment lost 1 base, leaving 1 base of the junction unmatched. CDR1 is SGHNT, CDR2 YENEEA, per germline. The CDR3 covers 13 residues. CDR3 in DNA: TGTGCCAGCAGCTTAGTCAGGGGGAATGAGCAGTTCTTC. Residues: CASSLVRGNEQFF.

The gene calls are TRBV27 and TRBJ2-3, with 7 bases identical to TRBD2. The CDR3 is 16 residues long. Germline V gives CDR1 MNHEY, CDR2 SMNVEV (reference sequence). J lost 5 bases, V lost 0 bases, and 8 bases had no gene match. This CDR3 reads CASSLSGRMRGDTQYF. The CDR3 DNA is TGTGCCAGCAGTTTATCCGGGAGGATGAGAGGAGATACGCAGTATTTT.

This chain links TRBV7-9 with TRBJ2-1, with TRBD2 matching over 9 bases. Per germline, CDR1 SEHNR and CDR2 FQNEAQ (reference sequence). The V and J ends lost 0 bases and 4 bases, in that order; junction bases with no gene match: 13. This CDR3 spans 19 amino acids. CDR3 region: CASSLASKREAHSYNEQFF. The CDR3 bases are TGTGCCAGCAGCTTAGCGTCCAAGCGGGAGGCCCACAGTTACAATGAGCAGTTCTTC. Complete variable domain (other parts from reference TRBV7-9 and TRBJ2-1): DTGVSQNPRHKITKRGQNVTFRCDPISEHNRLYWYRQTLGQGPEFLTYFQNEAQLEKSRLLSDRFSAERPKGSFSTLEIQRTEQGDSAMYLCASSLASKREAHSYNEQFFGPGTRLTVL.